This TCR beta chain derives from a study of regulatory dendritic cells for organ transplantation (TCRdb year 2017). Regarding the study in general: To make regulatory dendritic cells, monocytes were cultured with vitamin D3 on days 0 and 4 and with IL-10 on day 4. On day 6, LPS was added to the DC cultures so that the response of the DCs to a potent maturation-inducing agent could be evaluated. Before and after allostimulation with regulatory or mature dendritic cells, TCRbeta repertoires were sequenced from sorted naive and memory CD4+ and CD8+ T cells.

The TCRbeta CDR3 regions were amplified in a multiplexed two-step PCR with Vbeta-specific forward primers and Jbeta-specific reverse primers. Through the immunoSEQ service, TCRbeta libraries were sequenced on an Illumina instrument. In the original analysis: V, D and J genes were assigned using IMGT annotation, and counts were corrected for multiplex PCR bias using synthetic CDR3 analogues. Repertoire clonality was computed in the immunoSEQ Analyzer as one minus normalized Shannon entropy. Whether a clone counted as expanded was decided by Fisher's exact test with Benjamini-Hochberg false discovery rate control and a two-tailed cutoff of P<0.01. Imported from immuneACCESS, the table was reduced by TCRdb to in-frame sequences with V and J called. These copies leave out some clones; in studies compared against another copy, an unresolved V gene accounts for under half, and the cause of the remainder is not known. The V and J calls and clone size are taken from that table; D and trimming were inferred from the DNA. Present in this sample are approximately 12,000 clones, 74% of which were seen just once. 0.63% of the sample is taken by the ten largest.

As for this clone: What antigen it recognizes has not been identified. It has no much larger one-base neighbor in the sample; base qualities were not kept.

Broader findings and caveats from the paper: Of the resting subsets, memory CD8+ T cells had the largest number of alloreactive TCR clonotypes. Expansion of memory CD8+ clones was induced by allostimulation in both subjects, but more limited expansion appeared to be induced by regulatory dendritic cells than by mature dendritic cells. Repertoires were highly diverse in naive CD4+ and CD8+ T cells, less diverse in memory cells, and most oligoclonal in memory CD8+ cells. Sequencing was done in only two subjects, and the authors reported considerable heterogeneity between individuals in the alloreactive memory CD8+ T cell pool.

Sorted T cell subsets were CFSE-labeled and co-cultured for around five days with allogeneic regulatory or mature dendritic cells at a 1:10 DC:T ratio. FACS was used to sort naive T cells as CD45RA+ cells and memory T cells as CD45RO+ CD4+ or CD8+ cells. T cells for TCR sequencing came from two healthy control subjects. Genomic DNA was extracted with the Qiagen DNeasy Blood & Tissue Kit. The sample taken for sequencing was naive CD4+ T cells from blood cultured with regulatory dendritic cells. In the paper's terms, the cell subset or site label means: CD45RA+ naive T cells. The receptor was derived from a human donor in good health.

DNA sequence: TGTGCCAGTAGTATAGAAGTTCGGGTCTATGGCTACACCTTC. Translated, this is CASSIEVRVYGYTF. The V and J genes are TRBV19 and TRBJ1-2; no D gene can be assigned with confidence. Trimming takes 0 bases from V and 4 bases from J, and the germline ends sit 9 bases apart. From a lookup of the germline V gene (reference sequence), CDR1 and CDR2 are LNHDA and SQIVND. The CDR3 measures 14 amino acids from cysteine to phenylalanine. Of the read, only the CDR3 DNA is kept; its 42 bases are in frame from base 1.